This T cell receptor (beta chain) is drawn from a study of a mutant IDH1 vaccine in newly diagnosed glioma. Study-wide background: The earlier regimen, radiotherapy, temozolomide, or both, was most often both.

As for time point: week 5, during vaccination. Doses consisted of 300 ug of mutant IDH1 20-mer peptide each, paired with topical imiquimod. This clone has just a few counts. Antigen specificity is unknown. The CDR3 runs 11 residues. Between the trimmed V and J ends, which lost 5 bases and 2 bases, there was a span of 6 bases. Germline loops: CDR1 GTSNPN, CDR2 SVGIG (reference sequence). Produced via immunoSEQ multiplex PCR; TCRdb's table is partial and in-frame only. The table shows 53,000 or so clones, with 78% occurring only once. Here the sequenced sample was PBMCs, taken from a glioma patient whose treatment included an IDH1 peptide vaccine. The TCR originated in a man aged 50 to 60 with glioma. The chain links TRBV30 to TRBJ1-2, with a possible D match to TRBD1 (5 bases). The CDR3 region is CAWAGNYGYTF. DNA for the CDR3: TGTGCCTGGGCAGGGAACTATGGCTACACCTTC.